One and the same sample provided the 31 T cell receptor beta chains below, sequenced in a study of CD8 T cells in ankylosing spondylitis. Study results and limitations: A TCR beta motif made of 7 to 9 highly homologous variants seemed typical of ankylosing spondylitis blood.

TCRdb fed the 5' RACE reads into MiXCR, producing one record per CDR3 protein. The sample includes around 770,000 distinct CDR3 sequences, around 20% seen only once; the top ten take approximately 18%. These receptors' targets are unknown. The specimen was blood, either unsorted or a sorted T cell fraction (not recorded which). Receptor source: a male donor with ankylosing spondylitis.

The rearrangement links TRBV30 to TRBJ2-2, with 9 positions matching TRBD2. CDR3 length equals 17 residues. Germline CDR1 and CDR2: GTSNPN and SVGIG (reference sequence). V lost 4 bases, J lost 7 bases, and 16 bases stayed unmatched. The CDR3 sequence is CAWTPPVEVAGVGELFF. CDR3 coding DNA: TGTGCCTGGACCCCCCCGGTGGAGGTAGCGGGAGTCGGGGAGCTGTTTTTT. The full variable domain, with the rest looked up from reference TRBV30 and TRBJ2-2, is SQTIHQWPATLVQPVGSPLSLECTVEGTSNPNLYWYRQAAGRGLQLLFYSVGIGQISSEVPQNLSASRPQDRQFILSSKKLLLSDSGFYLCAWTPPVEVAGVGELFFGEGSRLTVL.

V is TRBV21-1 and J is TRBJ2-5; the table names TRBD2, a call not compared with the DNA. TRBV21-1 is a recognized pseudogene. The CDR3 runs 18 residues. CDR3 sequence (DNA): TGTGCCAGCAGCAAAAAAGGGGTGAGGACTAGCGGTCAAGAGACCCAGTACTTC. Its protein product is CASSKKGVRTSGQETQYF.

The sample holds a few counts of this clonotype. V usage is TRBV5-1 and J usage is TRBJ1-2, with 7 bases aligning to TRBD1. V shed 4 bases and J 6 bases; nucleotides not matched to a gene: 9. Germline CDR1 and CDR2: SGHRS and YFSETQ. The CDR3 covers 14 residues. The CDR3 loop reads CASSPGTDRDGYTF. The CDR3 bases are TGCGCCAGCAGCCCCGGGACAGATCGAGATGGCTACACCTTC.

The chain carries TRBV11-2 and TRBJ2-5, with D tentatively TRBD1 (6 bases). The germline V and J ends were trimmed by 5 bases and 2 bases, with 18 bases remaining between them. The germline V gene encodes CDR1 SGHAT and CDR2 FQNNGV. This CDR3 has 16 amino acids. CDR3 amino acids: CASSHSDSFIQETQYF. The CDR3 nucleotides are TGTGCCAGCAGCCACTCGGACAGCTTTATTCAAGAGACCCAGTACTTC.

The rearrangement links TRBV12-3 or TRBV12-4 to TRBJ1-1; a possible D gene is TRBD1 (5 bases). The germline V and J ends were trimmed by 6 bases and 7 bases, with 15 bases remaining between them. The CDR3 is 13 amino acids. The CDR3 DNA is TGTGCCAGCAGGGTAGGTCGACAGATTGAAGCTTTCTTT. This gives the protein CASRVGRQIEAFF.

This clonotype was counted many times. The chain couples TRBV5-1 to TRBJ1-6, with TRBD1 matching 11 bases. Germline V gene lookup returns CDR1 SGHRS and CDR2 YFSETQ. This CDR3 has 15 residues. J gave up 10 bases and V 5 bases, and 8 bases lay outside the gene matches. The DNA for the CDR3 is TGCGCCAGCAGTCGGCTGGGACAGGGGGTCTCACCCCTCCACTTT. This gives the protein CASSRLGQGVSPLHF.

The chain is built from TRBV10-3 and TRBJ1-6; the match to TRBD1 covers 7 bases. With V trimmed by 6 bases and J by 7 bases, 9 bases remained unmatched. The CDR3 runs to 15 residues. CDR1 and CDR2 from the germline V gene are ENHRY and SYGVKD. The CDR3 DNA follows: TGTGCCATCAGGACAGGGACGACGGAAAATTCACCCCTCCACTTT. The encoded protein is CAIRTGTTENSPLHF.

The V call is TRBV11-2, the J call TRBJ1-2; 10 nucleotides line up with TRBD1. The CDR3 runs 15 residues. J gave up 4 bases and V 5 bases, and 7 bases lay outside the gene matches. The germline V gene encodes CDR1 SGHAT and CDR2 FQNNGV. The CDR3 DNA is TGTGCCAGCAGCCCGACAGGGGGCTATTCCTATGGCTACACCTTC. Translating it yields CASSPTGGYSYGYTF.

There are a few counts of this clonotype. The chain is built from TRBV29-1 and TRBJ2-1, with a tentative D call TRBD1 (6 bases). The germline gives CDR1 SQVTM, CDR2 ANQGSEA. V was shortened by 5 bases and J by 0 bases, with 8 bases between the two germline ends. This CDR3 spans 13 amino acids. CDR3 nucleotides: TGCAGCGTTAGGGGGAACTCCTACAATGAGCAGTTCTTC. Amino acid sequence: CSVRGNSYNEQFF.

This clonotype came up a few times. V and J are TRBV5-1 and TRBJ2-2; no clear D gene. The CDR3 runs 15 residues. Per the germline V gene, CDR1 is SGHRS and CDR2 is YFSETQ. V dropped 0 bases and J dropped 2 bases, with 8 bases sitting between them. The CDR3 DNA reads as TGCGCCAGCAGCTTGGATCCCAGAAACACCGGGGAGCTGTTTTTT. Translated: CASSLDPRNTGELFF.

The V call is TRBV4-1, the J call TRBJ2-7; 12 nucleotides line up with TRBD2. The CDR3 sequence is 16 residues long. V trimming: 1 base; J trimming: 3 bases; junction bases outside the gene matches: 4. The V gene's germline CDR1 is MGHRA and CDR2 YSYEKL. DNA of the CDR3: TGCGCCAGCAGCCAAGGGACTAGCGGGAATAGCTACGAGCAGTACTTC. Translating it yields CASSQGTSGNSYEQYF.

The genes are TRBV5-1 and TRBJ2-5; D unclear. Trimming took off 1 base at V and 5 bases at J, with 9 bases between the two ends. The germline CDR1 and CDR2 sequences are SGHRS and YFSETQ. The CDR3 consists of 13 residues. The CDR3: CASSLSLWETQYF. The CDR3 DNA reads TGCGCCAGCAGCTTGAGCTTATGGGAGACCCAGTACTTC.

J is TRBJ2-1 and V is TRBV28; the match to TRBD2 covers 7 bases. This CDR3 has 16 amino acids. J gave up 3 bases and V 6 bases, and 11 bases lay outside the gene matches. CDR1 is MDHEN and CDR2 is SYDVKM in the germline V gene. In DNA form, the CDR3 reads TGTGCCAGCAGCCAGTTGTGGGGGGGGATCTACAATGAGCAGTTCTTC. Protein product: CASSQLWGGIYNEQFF.

This clonotype was seen at least ten times. Written as DNA, the CDR3 is TGTGCCAGCAGTTTAGCCCCAATAGCGGGAGCCCCAGATACGCAGTATTTT. It translates to CASSLAPIAGAPDTQYF. V usage is TRBV12-3 or TRBV12-4 and J usage is TRBJ2-3; TRBD2 matches 9 bases. Trimming took 0 bases from V and 4 from J; bases not matched to a gene: 8. The CDR3 runs to 17 residues.

This clonotype was counted a few times. The chain is built from TRBV12-3 or TRBV12-4 and TRBJ2-2, with 8 bases matching TRBD2. The CDR3 is made up of 16 amino acids. Germline trimming cut 6 bases from V and 6 bases from J; bases unmatched to any gene: 12. The CDR3, as DNA: TGTGCCAGCAGCCCCACAGGGAGCGGGAGACCCGGGGAGCTGTTTTTT. Its protein product is CASSPTGSGRPGELFF.

This chain joins TRBV5-1 and TRBJ2-1; TRBD2 matches at 13 bases. The ends lost 4 bases at V and 9 bases at J; junction bases unmatched: 10. The CDR3 runs 16 residues. Germline lookup yields CDR1 SGHRS and CDR2 YFSETQ. The CDR3 DNA is TGCGCCAGCAGCCTAAAGACTAGCGGGGGGCCGGGTGAGCAGTTCTTC. This gives the protein CASSLKTSGGPGEQFF.

This clonotype was found a few times. The chain couples TRBV5-1 to TRBJ2-2, with 8 bases aligning to TRBD1. Germline CDR1 is SGHRS and CDR2 is YFSETQ. CDR3 length equals 14 residues. After removal of 4 bases from V and 4 bases from J, the junction contained 3 bases not matched to a gene. In nucleotides, the CDR3 is TGCGCCAGCAGCCCGGACAGGGTCACCGGGGAGCTGTTTTTT. It specifies CASSPDRVTGELFF.

Only a few counts were recorded for this clonotype. The chain joins TRBV3-1 to TRBJ1-4, with 9 nucleotides matching TRBD1. In germline, CDR1 is LGHDT, CDR2 YNNKEL (reference sequence). The CDR3 contains 14 residues. J lost 7 bases, V lost 8 bases, and 8 bases had no gene match. CDR3 DNA sequence: TGTGCCAGCGGAAAACAGGGGGCTGGTGAAAAACTGTTTTTT. Its protein is CASGKQGAGEKLFF.

J is TRBJ2-3 and V is TRBV4-3; possible D gene TRBD1, 6 bases. V was cut by 0 bases and J by 0 bases, with 10 bases left in between. CDR1 and CDR2 from the germline V gene are LGHNA and YSLEER. The CDR3 length is 16 residues. The CDR3 loop is CASSQDWGTSTDTQYF. For the CDR3, the DNA is TGCGCCAGCAGCCAAGATTGGGGGACAAGCACAGATACGCAGTATTTT.

This clonotype came up a few times. This sequence joins TRBV29-1 and TRBJ2-1; D tentatively fits TRBD1 or TRBD2 (5 bases each). The CDR3 runs 13 residues. V lost 7 bases and J 2 bases, leaving 12 bases between the germline ends. Germline V gives CDR1 SQVTM, CDR2 ANQGSEA. The CDR3 DNA reads TGCAGCGCTTGGGGGTCTACCTACAATGAGCAGTTCTTC. It codes for CSAWGSTYNEQFF.

This clonotype was seen a few times. The chain combines TRBV29-1 with TRBJ1-2; D unresolved. The CDR3 length is 13 residues. Germline V gene lookup returns CDR1 SQVTM and CDR2 ANQGSEA. Trimming took 3 bases from V and 3 from J, leaving 11 bases between them. The CDR3 bases are TGCAGCGTTGACAATAGGCCAGACTATGGCTACACCTTC. It encodes CSVDNRPDYGYTF.

The genes are TRBV12-3 or TRBV12-4 and TRBJ2-1, with a tentative D call TRBD2 (5 bases). This CDR3 region has 13 residues. V was clipped by 3 bases and J by 11 bases, with 14 bases between them. CDR3 DNA sequence: TGTGCCAGCAGTTTGAGACTGGAGGATAAGCAGTTCTTC. This encodes CASSLRLEDKQFF.

In its sample, this clonotype was seen a few times. The chain employs TRBV20-1 and TRBJ2-1; TRBD2 agrees at 10 bases. V trimming: 3 bases; J trimming: 9 bases; junction bases outside the gene matches: 8. The CDR3 length is 14 residues. Germline-derived CDR1 and CDR2 are DFQATT and SNEGSKA (reference sequence). CDR3 protein: CSASVSSGSSEQFF. The CDR3 nucleotides are TGCAGTGCTAGTGTGTCTAGCGGGAGTTCTGAGCAGTTCTTC.

J is TRBJ2-7 and V is TRBV5-1; 9 bases match TRBD1. Per germline, CDR1 SGHRS and CDR2 YFSETQ. The length of the CDR3 is 16 residues. The V segment lost 3 bases and the J segment 6 bases; nucleotides outside the gene matches: 13. CDR3 sequence (DNA): TGCGCCAGCAGCTCCGGAACAGGGGGCTTGGGGAGCGAGCAGTACTTC. Translated: CASSSGTGGLGSEQYF.

The chain carries TRBV10-3 and TRBJ2-5, with TRBD2 as a possible D gene (6 bases). Germline CDR1 and CDR2: ENHRY and SYGVKD. The V gene lost 0 bases and the J gene lost 4 bases, with 15 bases spanning the gap. The CDR3 is 16 residues long. The DNA for the CDR3 is TGTGCCATCAGTGAGTCGCTAGGAGGGAAGGGAGAGACCCAGTACTTC. This gives the protein CAISESLGGKGETQYF.

The V and J genes are TRBV20-1 and TRBJ1-1; TRBD1 aligns across 9 bases. The J segment lost 5 bases and the V segment lost 2 bases, leaving 9 bases of the junction unmatched. This CDR3 contains 15 residues. CDR1 and CDR2 (germline): DFQATT, SNEGSKA (reference sequence). The CDR3 sequence is CSARIPQGAFTEAFF. The CDR3 nucleotides are TGCAGTGCTAGAATACCACAGGGGGCGTTTACTGAAGCTTTCTTT.

This clonotype was seen ten or more times. The CDR3 nucleotides read TGCAGCGTTGAATGGCTAACAGATACGCAGTATTTT. Residues: CSVEWLTDTQYF. The chain joins TRBV29-1 to TRBJ2-3, with D unclear. V was pared by 2 bases and J by 3 bases, with 6 bases between. Germline V gene data show CDR1 as SQVTM and CDR2 as ANQGSEA. The CDR3 loop spans 12 amino acids.

The V call is TRBV6-2 or TRBV6-3, the J call TRBJ1-2, with unresolved D. V gave up 4 bases and J gave up 6 bases, with 15 bases separating them. From germline, CDR1 is MNHEY and CDR2 SVGEGT. CDR3 size: 14 residues. CDR3 nucleotides: TGTGCCAGCAGTTTCCCCCGTGCGGGTCATGGCTACACCTTC. It specifies CASSFPRAGHGYTF.

This chain uses TRBV7-2 with TRBJ1-1; the D is unclear. The CDR3 consists of 14 residues. V shed 1 base and J shed 6 bases, with 12 bases lying between them. In germline, CDR1 is SGHTA, CDR2 FQGNSA. The CDR3 bases are TGTGCCAGCAGCTTAGACTGGGTGCGTCCTGAAGCTTTCTTT. Protein product: CASSLDWVRPEAFF.

The chain has TRBV20-1 and TRBJ1-2; TRBD1 might be the D (5 bases). Trimming shortened V by 0 bases and J by 5 bases, and 16 bases separated the two germline ends. Germline CDR1 is DFQATT and CDR2 is SNEGSKA (reference sequence). This CDR3 has 15 residues. The CDR3: CSARDGQGVGYGYTF. The CDR3 coding sequence is TGCAGTGCTAGAGATGGGCAGGGCGTAGGATATGGCTACACCTTC.

This clonotype appeared many times. Lacking the conserved final phenylalanine or tryptophan, this CDR3 likely reflects a read error. Because the CDR3's place on the DNA is in doubt, the DNA is left out and the CDR3 is given as listed by TCRdb. The V gene is TRBV29-1, the J gene TRBJ2-1; the D segment call TRBD1 is taken from the table without a DNA check. Germline assignment: CDR1 SQVTM and CDR2 ANQGSEA. The CDR3 spans 11 amino acids, including both terminal residues. The CDR3 sequence is CSVGALAGEDL.